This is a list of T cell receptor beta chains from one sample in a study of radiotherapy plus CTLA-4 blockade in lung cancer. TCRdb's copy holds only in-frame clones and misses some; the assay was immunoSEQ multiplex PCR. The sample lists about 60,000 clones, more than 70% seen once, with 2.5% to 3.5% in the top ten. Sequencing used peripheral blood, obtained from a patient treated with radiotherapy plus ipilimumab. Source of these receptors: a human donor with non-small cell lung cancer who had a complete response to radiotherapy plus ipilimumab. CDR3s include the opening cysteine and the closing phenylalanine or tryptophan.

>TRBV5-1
CASSPTGYSGANVLTF
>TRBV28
CASSFSNYGYTF
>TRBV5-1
CASSVRSGSYEQYF
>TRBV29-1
CSDSSTGRYGYTF
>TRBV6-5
CASRTTSYEQYF
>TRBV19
CASSATGTASYEQYF
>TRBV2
CASSRTGEKTEAFF
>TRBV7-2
CASSLFEGQGIGYTF
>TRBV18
CASSKGQMNTEAFF
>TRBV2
CASAGGNEQYF
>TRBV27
CASWTSGSLGTYNEQFF
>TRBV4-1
CASSQQTGRNQPQHF
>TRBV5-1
CASRQGTNEQYF
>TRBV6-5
CASSSGTGRDEQYF
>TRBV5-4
CASSLGQGLGEQYF
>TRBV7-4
CASSCPNERLYEQYF
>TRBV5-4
CASSLVGPGDTQYF
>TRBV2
CASRDRAGQPQHF
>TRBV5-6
CASSSGDRENIQYF
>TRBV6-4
CASSDPVEKLFF
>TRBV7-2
CASSLAPTGYSGNTIYF
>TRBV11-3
CASSLGGSVNLPTDTQYF
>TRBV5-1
CASSLGQGQETQYF